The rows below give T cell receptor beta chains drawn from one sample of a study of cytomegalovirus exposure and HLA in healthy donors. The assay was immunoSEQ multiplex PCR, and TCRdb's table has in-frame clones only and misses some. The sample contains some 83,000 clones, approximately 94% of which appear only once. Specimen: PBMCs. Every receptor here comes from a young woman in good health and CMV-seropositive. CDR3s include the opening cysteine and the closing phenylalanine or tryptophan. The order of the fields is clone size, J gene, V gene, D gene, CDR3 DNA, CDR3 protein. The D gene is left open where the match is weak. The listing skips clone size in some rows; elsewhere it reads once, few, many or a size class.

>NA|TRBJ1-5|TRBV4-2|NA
TGTGCCAGCAGCCCCCTTTATAGCAATCAGCCCCAGCATTTT
CASSPLYSNQPQHF
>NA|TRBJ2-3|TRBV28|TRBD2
TGTGCCAGCAGCCTCGAAACTAGCGGGGGGGCCCCCTCGGAGGCAGATACGCAGTATTTT
CASSLETSGGAPSEADTQYF
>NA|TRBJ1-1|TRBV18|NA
TGTGCCAGCTCACCACCGAGCGGACAGCACACTGAAGCTTTCTTT
CASSPPSGQHTEAFF
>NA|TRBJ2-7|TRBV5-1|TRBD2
TGCGCCAGCAGCTTGGGGGGACTAGCGGGAGCGTACGAGCAGTACTTC
CASSLGGLAGAYEQYF
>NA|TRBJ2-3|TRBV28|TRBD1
TGTGCCAGCAGTTACACGGGGACAGGGATGGGAGATACGCAGTATTTT
CASSYTGTGMGDTQYF
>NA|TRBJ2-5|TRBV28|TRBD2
TGTGCCAGCAGTTCGGCCCTTCTAGCGGGAGGGCCTCGGGAGACCCAGTACTTC
CASSSALLAGGPRETQYF
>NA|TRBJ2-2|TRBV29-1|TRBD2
TGCAGCGTTGCCGGGACTAGGCCCACCGGGGAGCTGTTTTTT
CSVAGTRPTGELFF
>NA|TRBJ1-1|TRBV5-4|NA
TGTGCCAGCAGCCTCCCTGGGGCCGCGGGGACTGAAGCTTTCTTT
CASSLPGAAGTEAFF
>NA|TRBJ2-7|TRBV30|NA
TGTGCATATTACGACCAGGGGCATAAATACGAGCAGTACTTC
CAYYDQGHKYEQYF
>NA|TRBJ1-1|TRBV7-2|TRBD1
TGTGCCAGCAGCCCGGACAGGGGCCCGAACATGAACACTGAAGCTTTCTTT
CASSPDRGPNMNTEAFF
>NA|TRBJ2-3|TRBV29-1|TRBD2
TGCGGCCTAGCGGGAGGCGCAGATACGCAGTATTTT
CGLAGGADTQYF
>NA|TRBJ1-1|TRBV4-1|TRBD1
TGCGCCAGCAGCCGACAGGGAGTAGGGAACACTGAAGCTTTCTTT
CASSRQGVGNTEAFF
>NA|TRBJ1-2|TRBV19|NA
TGTGCCAGTAGTCCGGGGGAGAGGAGCTATGGCTACACCTTC
CASSPGERSYGYTF
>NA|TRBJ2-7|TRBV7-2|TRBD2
TGTGCCAGCAGCTCCCTAGCGGCCACCTACGAGCAGTACTTC
CASSSLAATYEQYF
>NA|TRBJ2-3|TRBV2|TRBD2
TGTGCCAGCAGTGGCGGACTAGCAGCCGATACGCAGTATTTT
CASSGGLAADTQYF
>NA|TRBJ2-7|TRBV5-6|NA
TGTGCCAGCAGTCAGGGACCGCGGCTGGAGGGGCAGTACTTC
CASSQGPRLEGQYF
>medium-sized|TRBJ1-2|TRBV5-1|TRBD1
TGCGCCAGCAGCCGACAGGGCTCGGGCGAGGATGGGTACACCTTC
CASSRQGSGEDGYTF
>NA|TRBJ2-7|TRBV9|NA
TGTGCCAGCAACCCCACGGGAGAAAATGACGAGCAGTACTTC
CASNPTGENDEQYF
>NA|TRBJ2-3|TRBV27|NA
TGTGCCAGCAGTACAGGCGAGGTCGGTACGCAGTATTTT
CASSTGEVGTQYF
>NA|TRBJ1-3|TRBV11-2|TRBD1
TGTGCCAGCAGCTCAACCGGACAGGGAGGAAACACCATATATTTT
CASSSTGQGGNTIYF
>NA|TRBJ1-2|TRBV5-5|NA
TGTGCCAGCAGCCCGGAGCCGGTGGAGTATTTGTGGTATGGCTACACCTTC
CASSPEPVEYLWYGYTF
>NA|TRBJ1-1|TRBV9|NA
TGTGCCAGCAGCGTAGGACACAACACTGAAGCTTTCTTT
CASSVGHNTEAFF
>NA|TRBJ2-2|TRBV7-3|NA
TGTGCCAGCAGCTTAGCGTTAACCGGGGAGCTGTTTTTT
CASSLALTGELFF
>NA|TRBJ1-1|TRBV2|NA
TGTGCCAGCAGTGAGGGCGGGGGAGGAATGAACACTGAAGCTTTCTTT
CASSEGGGGMNTEAFF
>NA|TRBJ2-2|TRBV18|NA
TGTGCCAGCTCATCCCCGACAGAAAACACCGGGGAGCTGTTTTTT
CASSSPTENTGELFF
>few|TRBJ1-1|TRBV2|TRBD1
TGTGCCAGCAGTGATCAGGACAGGGGGCGGAATGAAGCTTTCTTT
CASSDQDRGRNEAFF
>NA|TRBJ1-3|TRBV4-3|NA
TGCGCCAGCAGCCAAGATTTCCAGACTGGAAACACCATATATTTT
CASSQDFQTGNTIYF
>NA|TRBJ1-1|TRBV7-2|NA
TGTGCCAGCAGCTTTTCCCAGAACACTGAAGCTTTCTTT
CASSFSQNTEAFF
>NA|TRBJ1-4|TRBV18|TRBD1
TGTGCCAGCTCACGACAGGGACAAGCAACTAATGAAAAACTGTTTTTT
CASSRQGQATNEKLFF
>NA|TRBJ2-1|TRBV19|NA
TGTGCCAGTAGTATCGACAGTTACAATGAGCAGTTCTTC
CASSIDSYNEQFF
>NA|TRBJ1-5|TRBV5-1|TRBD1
TGCGCCAGCAGCTTGGAGGACAGGGTCGATCAGCCCCAGCATTTT
CASSLEDRVDQPQHF
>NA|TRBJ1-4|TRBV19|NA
TGTGCCAGTAGTATAAAGAGGGTATATACAACTAATGAAAAACTGTTTTTT
CASSIKRVYTTNEKLFF
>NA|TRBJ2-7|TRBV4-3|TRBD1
TGCGCCAGCAGCCGACAGACAGGGCCCTACGAGCAGTACTTC
CASSRQTGPYEQYF
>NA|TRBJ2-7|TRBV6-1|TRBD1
TGTGCCAGCAGTGAAGGGGACAGTTTCGGCTACGAGCAGTACTTC
CASSEGDSFGYEQYF
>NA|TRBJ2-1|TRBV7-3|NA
TGTGCCAGCAGCTTGGAACAGAGAAATGAGCAGTTCTTC
CASSLEQRNEQFF
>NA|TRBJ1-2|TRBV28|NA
TGTGCCAGCAGTTTAAGCCAGGTCAGGGGCTATGGCTACACCTTC
CASSLSQVRGYGYTF
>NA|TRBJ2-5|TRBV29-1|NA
TGCAGCGTTGGGCGCGCGGCAGGGGAGACCCAGTACTTC
CSVGRAAGETQYF
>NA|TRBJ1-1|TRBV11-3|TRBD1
TGTGCCAGCAGCACCGGACAGGGGAACACTGAAGCTTTCTTT
CASSTGQGNTEAFF
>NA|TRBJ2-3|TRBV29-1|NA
TGCAGCGTTGGCCCCAAAGTCAGGGGGGCAGATACGCAGTATTTT
CSVGPKVRGADTQYF
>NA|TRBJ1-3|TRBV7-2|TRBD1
TGTGCCAGCAGCTCAGGGGGAGTCTCTGGAAACACCATATATTTT
CASSSGGVSGNTIYF
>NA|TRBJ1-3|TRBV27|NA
TGTGCCAGCAGTTTGTGGCCCCCCTCTGGAAACACCATATATTTT
CASSLWPPSGNTIYF